This TCR beta chain was found in a study of beta chain features in type 1 diabetes. The wider study: The patients were much like the healthy donors in age, gender and cell yields. Study outcomes and limitations: Reduced insertions and increased deletions marked VDJ junctions in type 1 diabetes patients. For TCRB rearrangement, an influence of HLA type remained unresolved here.

Expressed TCRB transcripts got sequenced, as all isolated RNA was reverse transcribed. Reads from naive, central memory and regulatory T cell samples averaged around 3.5 million. Some clones are missing from TCRdb's copy, which holds only in-frame ones; the method was immunoSEQ multiplex PCR. In the table there are around 500,000 clones, about an eighth of which are singletons. A note on this clone: What it binds is not known.

The germline CDR1 and CDR2 sequences are SGHDT and YYEEEE. The CDR3 has 13 amino acids. The V end lost 6 bases, the J end lost 10 bases, and 18 bases lay between the germline ends. The source material was naive CD4+ T cells from blood. The chain links TRBV5-6 to TRBJ2-3; maybe TRBD2 (6 bases). This sequence originates from a woman aged 18-35 years in good health. DNA for the CDR3: TGTGCCAGCACCCAACTCGGAGGGGATGCGCAGTATTTT. Amino acids: CASTQLGGDAQYF.